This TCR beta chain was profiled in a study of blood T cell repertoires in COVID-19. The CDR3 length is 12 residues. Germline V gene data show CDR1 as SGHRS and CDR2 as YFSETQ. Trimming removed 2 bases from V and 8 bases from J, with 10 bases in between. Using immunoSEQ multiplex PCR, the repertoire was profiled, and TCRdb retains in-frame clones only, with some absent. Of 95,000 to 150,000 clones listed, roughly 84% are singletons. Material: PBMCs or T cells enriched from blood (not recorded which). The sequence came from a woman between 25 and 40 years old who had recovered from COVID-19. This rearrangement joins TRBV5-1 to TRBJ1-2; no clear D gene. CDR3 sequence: CASSFWGGGYTF. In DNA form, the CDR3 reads TGCGCCAGCAGCTTCTGGGGAGGGGGCTACACCTTC.